Reported below is one T cell receptor (beta chain). Its matching antigen is unknown. This specimen belongs to a study of regulatory T cells in long-lasting Graves disease. Study results and caveats: Persistent disease preferred TRBV28, TRBJ1-2 and TRBJ2-5; new disease, TRBV20-1 and TRBJ2-1.

Sequencing libraries for TCR beta were prepared with iRepertoire HTBI primers and Arm-PCR of CDR3 regions. From the multiplex PCR reads, TCRdb called clonotypes with MiXCR, one entry per CDR3 protein. The sample lists over 200,000 distinct CDR3 sequences, more than 15% occurring once. Time point described: newly diagnosed GD, antithyroid drugs for less than 3 months. Researchers made the TCR library from RNA that was extracted from PBMCs. By American Thyroid Association guidelines, Graves' disease was diagnosed in the cohort. Patients hailed from an endocrinology department in Xi'an, China. Trimming took off 4 bases at V and 14 bases at J, with 21 bases between the two ends. CDR3 length: 13 residues. Germline-derived CDR1 and CDR2 are SGHRS and YFSETQ. These records were also assigned to another study, of T cells in Graves' hyperthyroidism and ophthalmopathy. That report notes: An initial round of RT-PCR targeting the TCR CDR3 relied on the HTBI primer set.

Sequenced material: peripheral blood mononuclear cells (PBMCs), taken at new diagnosis, from a patient treated with antithyroid drugs. The V call is TRBV5-1, the J call TRBJ1-2; D remains unclear. The TCR originated in a woman aged 25 to 39 with Graves disease. CDR3 protein: CASSPDPGPPSTF. For the CDR3, the DNA is TGCGCCAGCAGCCCCGACCCCGGACCCCCCAGTACCTTC.